This TCR beta chain was profiled in a study of blood T cell repertoires in COVID-19. Study background: Sites across the United States, Italy and Spain contributed samples from acute and convalescent COVID-19. The cDNA or gDNA used as material had been derived from T cells, B-cell-depleted T cells, or PBMCs.

This CDR3 region has 16 residues. Germline CDR1 and CDR2: LNHDA and SQIVND (reference sequence). Trimming stripped 4 bases from V and 8 bases from J, with 21 bases between. In the original workflow: Amplified reference gene primers provided the basis for estimating nucleated cell counts. Profiling relied on immunoSEQ multiplex PCR, and the TCRdb table lists in-frame clones only, not all of them. V and J calls and clone size are given by that table; D and trimming were obtained from the DNA. Seen here are 180,000 or so clones, about 77% observed once, and the top ten hold 2.8%. The chain combines TRBV19 with TRBJ2-1; possible D gene TRBD2, 7 bases. The clonotype was recovered from a woman over 75 with active or convalescent COVID-19. The sequenced sample was peripheral blood. The CDR3: CASSRGGLFSLDEQFF. DNA for the CDR3: TGTGCCAGTAGTAGGGGGGGCCTTTTTTCGCTGGATGAGCAGTTCTTC.